Detailed here is one TCR beta chain. This specimen belongs to a study of blood T cell repertoires in COVID-19. Across the study: Some COVID-19 samples were acute and others convalescent; all came from the United States, Italy and Spain.

Germline CDR1 reads MNHEY; CDR2 reads SMNVEV (reference sequence). V lost 7 bases and J lost 1, with 15 bases in between. This CDR3 contains 15 residues. Some clones are missing from TCRdb's copy, which holds only in-frame ones; the method was immunoSEQ multiplex PCR. The profile shows more than 60,000 clones, 85% of them singletons. This TCR was recovered from a human donor in a cohort sampled during active COVID-19. Sequenced sample: peripheral blood. The chain combines TRBV27 with TRBJ2-3; tentatively, D is TRBD1 (5 bases). CDR3 region: CASINRWIGTDTQYF. CDR3 nucleotides: TGTGCCAGCATTAACAGGTGGATCGGCACAGATACGCAGTATTTT.